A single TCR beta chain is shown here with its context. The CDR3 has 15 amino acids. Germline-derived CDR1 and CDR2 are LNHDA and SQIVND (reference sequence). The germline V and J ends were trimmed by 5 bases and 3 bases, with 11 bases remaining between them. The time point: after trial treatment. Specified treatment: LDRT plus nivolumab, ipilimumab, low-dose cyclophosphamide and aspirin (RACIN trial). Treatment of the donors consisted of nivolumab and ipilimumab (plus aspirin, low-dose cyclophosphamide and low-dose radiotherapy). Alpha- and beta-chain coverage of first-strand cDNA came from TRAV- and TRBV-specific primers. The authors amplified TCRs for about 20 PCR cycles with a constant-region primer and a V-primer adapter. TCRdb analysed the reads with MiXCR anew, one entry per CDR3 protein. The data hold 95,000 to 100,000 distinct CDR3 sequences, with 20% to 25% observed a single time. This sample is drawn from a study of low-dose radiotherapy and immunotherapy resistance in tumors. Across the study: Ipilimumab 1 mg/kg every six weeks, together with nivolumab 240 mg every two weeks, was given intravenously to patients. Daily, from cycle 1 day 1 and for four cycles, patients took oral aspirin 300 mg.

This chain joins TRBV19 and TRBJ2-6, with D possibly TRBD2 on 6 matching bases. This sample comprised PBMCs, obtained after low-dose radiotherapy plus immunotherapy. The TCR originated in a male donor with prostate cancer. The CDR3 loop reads CASSLTSFGANVLTF. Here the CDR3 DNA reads TGTGCCAGTAGTTTGACTAGTTTTGGGGCCAACGTCCTGACTTTC.